This T cell receptor (beta chain) appears in the sequencing data of a study of blood T cell repertoires in COVID-19. As handled by the study authors: Amplification from reference gene primers served as the basis for estimated nucleated cell counts. The data were produced by immunoSEQ multiplex PCR, yet TCRdb's version contains in-frame clones alone and is incomplete. D and trimming were read from the DNA, whereas the V and J calls and clone size are those reported in that table. The sample lists approximately 530,000 clones, about 89% occurring once. The J segment lost 4 bases and the V segment lost 4 bases, leaving 7 bases of the junction unmatched. The CDR3 runs 14 residues. Per the germline V gene, CDR1 is SGHRS and CDR2 is YFSETQ.

The V gene is TRBV5-1, the J gene TRBJ1-2; 7 nucleotides line up with TRBD1. The specimen was peripheral blood. This clonotype was sampled from a woman between 45 and 60 years old with COVID-19, enrolled during active disease. CDR3 nucleotide sequence: TGCGCCAGCAGCCTAGGGACAGCCACCTATGGCTACACCTTC. Protein sequence: CASSLGTATYGYTF.